Listed below are T cell receptor beta chains from one sample, sequenced in a study of T cells in tuberculosis. Some clones are missing from TCRdb's copy, which holds only in-frame ones; the method was immunoSEQ multiplex PCR. The sample has roughly 35,000 clones, 94% seen once. The sequenced material came from PBMCs. The receptor set was obtained from a donor aged 10-35 years with latent tuberculosis or without tuberculosis infection. Some clones in this sample may be carry-over from other donors' samples. Both conserved end residues are part of each CDR3. The D gene is left open where the match is weak. Size is stated for part of the rows, as once, few or many counts, or as a class when the clone is expanded.

TRBV13	.	.	TRBJ1-2	TGTGCCAGCAGCTTAGGCCGGGGGTCCACGGTCTATGGCTACACCTTC	CASSLGRGSTVYGYTF
TRBV29-1	.	TRBD1	TRBJ1-2	TGCAGCGCCTCCGGGACAGGGACAAACCTCTATGGCTACACCTTC	CSASGTGTNLYGYTF
TRBV6-5	.	TRBD1	TRBJ1-6	TGTGCCAGCAGACAGGGGATCCATTCACCCCTCCACTTT	CASRQGIHSPLHF
TRBV6-1	.	.	TRBJ1-1	TGTGCCAGCAGAAATAGTCCCGGGGATGGCACTGAAGCTTTCTTT	CASRNSPGDGTEAFF
TRBV30	.	TRBD1	TRBJ1-5	TGTGCCTGGAGTGGGGCAGGGGGCGTTCAGCCCCAGCATTTT	CAWSGAGGVQPQHF
TRBV30	.	.	TRBJ1-6	TGTGCCTGGAGCCCCGACAGTACCTTCTATAATTCACCCCTCCACTTT	CAWSPDSTFYNSPLHF
TRBV6-5	.	TRBD1	TRBJ1-2	TGTGCCAGCAGTTTGGACAGGGGGCGTCATGGCTACACCTTC	CASSLDRGRHGYTF
TRBV20-1	.	.	TRBJ1-2	TGCAGTGTCGGACACACCTATGGCTACACCTTC	CSVGHTYGYTF
TRBV7-2	.	TRBD1	TRBJ2-7	TGTGCCAGCAAGCCGGGACAGGGGTTCCACGAGCAGTACTTC	CASKPGQGFHEQYF
TRBV11-2	once	TRBD1	TRBJ2-1	TGTGCCAGCAGCCCATTATTTAAGGGACAGAGATACAATGAGCAGTTCTTC	CASSPLFKGQRYNEQFF
TRBV30	.	.	TRBJ1-1	TGTGCCTGGAGTGAACAGCTATACACTGAAGCTTTCTTT	CAWSEQLYTEAFF
TRBV5-4	.	.	TRBJ1-2	TGTGCCAGCAGCTTGTCTTTAAGGGGCTATGGCTACACCTTC	CASSLSLRGYGYTF
TRBV29-1	.	TRBD2	TRBJ2-1	TGCAGCGTACTAGCGGGGGGGATCAATGAGCAGTTCTTC	CSVLAGGINEQFF
TRBV10-3	once	TRBD1	TRBJ2-7	TGTGCCATCAGTGATGACCGGACAGGGAGGCCCTACGAGCAGTACTTC	CAISDDRTGRPYEQYF
TRBV6-1	.	TRBD1	TRBJ1-2	TGTGCCAGCAGGTCCGACAGGGTGGGAGATGGCTACACCTTC	CASRSDRVGDGYTF
TRBV30	.	TRBD1	TRBJ1-1	TGTGCCTGGAGTGTACGATTAGGGGACAGGGTGTTTCGGGAGGCTTTCTTT	CAWSVRLGDRVFREAFF
TRBV2	.	TRBD1	TRBJ1-2	TGTGCCAGCAGTCAGGGGGAGGACGACTATGGCTACACCTTC	CASSQGEDDYGYTF